The present entry profiles one TCR beta chain with its context. This sample is drawn from a study of blood T cell repertoires in COVID-19. Across the whole study: Italy, Spain and the United States were the sources of the convalescent and acute COVID-19 samples. PBMCs, B-cell-depleted T cells, or T cells provided the cDNA or gDNA that made up the material.

The length of the CDR3 is 15 residues. Trimming removed 5 bases at V and 2 bases at J, with 15 bases between. CDR1 SGHAT and CDR2 FQNNGV come from the germline V gene. Clones were read by immunoSEQ multiplex PCR, and TCRdb kept only the in-frame ones, dropping some. The sample has under 450,000 clones, about 90% seen once. Residents of about two dozen US areas, aged about 18 to 95 years, made up the participants. Participants' reported clinical history set cohort assignment. Specimen: PBMCs or T cells enriched from blood (not recorded which). The sequence was obtained from a man aged 25-45 years who had recovered from COVID-19. The V call is TRBV11-2, the J call TRBJ2-5; D possibly corresponds to TRBD1 (6 bases). CDR3: CASSPRTEIQETQYF. The CDR3 bases are TGTGCCAGCAGCCCCCGGACAGAGATACAAGAGACCCAGTACTTC. Complete variable domain (other parts from reference TRBV11-2 and TRBJ2-5): EAGVAQSPRYKIIEKRQSVAFWCNPISGHATLYWYQQILGQGPKLLIQFQNNGVVDDSQLPKDRFSAERLKGVDSTLKIQPAKLEDSAVYLCASSPRTEIQETQYFGPGTRLLVL.